This paragraph covers one T cell receptor (beta chain) sequence. This clonotype showed up just a few times. No antigen is known for it. Per-base quality was not reported, and no clone a single base away is much larger than it. These data are taken from a study of T cells in Graves' hyperthyroidism and ophthalmopathy (dated by TCRdb to between 2017 and 2020). Broadly, across the study: Peripheral blood was collected at initial diagnosis, before any treatment. TCR V-J signatures able to tell the groups apart were searched for in a discovery cohort of 90 to 100 patients, of whom 43 had Graves' ophthalmopathy and roughly 59 had stable Graves' hyperthyroidism. An independent validation cohort of under 20 hyperthyroidism patients and about 16 patients who later progressed to ophthalmopathy tested prospective prediction of ophthalmopathy. The 100 or so discovery patients were divided at random into training and test sets in a 7:3 ratio. Thyroid tissue and blood T-cell repertoires from several Graves' hyperthyroidism patients were also compared in the study. Once sampling was done, hyperthyroidism patients were given methimazole at a starting dose of 30 mg daily, whereas ophthalmopathy patients were given high-dose intravenous methylprednisolone. The paper reports TCR Vbeta CDR3 sequencing of fewer than 150 peripheral blood samples: approximately 41 ophthalmopathy, approximately 74 hyperthyroidism and roughly 17 progressor patients.

The V end gives up 3 bases and the J end 8 bases, leaving 9 bases in the junction not matched to a gene. The CDR3, cysteine through phenylalanine, is 14 amino acids long. CDR3 DNA only is kept here, 42 bases in frame from base 1. Looking up the germline V gene yields CDR1 SGHRS and CDR2 YFSETQ. Paper-wide results and their limitations: Most expanded thyroid clonotypes (frequency above 0.001) were also found in blood, which suggests that blood repertoires may mirror thyroid immune responses. No statistical method was used to set the sample size in advance, and investigators knew the group allocation. During validation, the model predicted progression to ophthalmopathy a median of roughly six months ahead of onset, with more than 60% sensitivity and 72% to 85% specificity. In cross-validation, a model built on a 13 V-J signature told ophthalmopathy apart from stable hyperthyroidism with approximately 90% sensitivity and approximately 81% specificity, and in testing the same model reached 80%/75%.

The TCR beta CDR3 regions were amplified from RNA transcripts. For the first round of RT-PCR on the TCR CDR3, the HTBI primer set was used together with the Qiagen OneStep RT-PCR kit. A second multiplex PCR round built the libraries, followed by size selection and purification. Libraries were sequenced paired-end with 100 bp reads on an Illumina HiSeq2000. The authors' analysis ran thus. SOAPnuke was used to process the raw data, throwing out any read that contained adapters or uncalled bases, had a mean Phred below 15, or lacked an exact constant-primer or identifier match. COPE v1.2.5 was used to merge the high-quality paired reads, and each unique nucleotide sequence was defined as a clonotype. Clonotypes were aligned to IMGT TRBV, TRBD and TRBJ reference segments using MiTCR v1.1. The analysis was restricted to V-J combinations with a frequency above 0.0001, which together covered 99% to 99.2% of the repertoires. The TCS score was defined as F50 (clonal expansion) divided by E x V (chaos), with BLOSUM62-based TCRdist calculated between CDR3 peptides within each V-J. Welch's t-statistics and random forest reduced several hundred V-J features to fewer than 15, which were used in a naive Bayes classifier (R e1071). Using fastp at Q25 and MiXCR, TCRdb reprocessed the public reads and kept productive beta chains. Identical CDR3 protein sequences are pooled into one entry, listed with their most common genes and DNA. TCRdb's processing, not the authors', yielded these V and J calls. For this sample there are about 690,000 distinct CDR3 sequences; around a sixth appear just once. The ten largest clones capture 15% of the sample.

Graves' hyperthyroidism was defined as stable when no progression to ophthalmopathy occurred over 18 months of follow-up. Hyperthyroidism patients were aged 18 to 65 years and newly diagnosed, with disease duration of less than 2 months. Patients with uncontrolled infections, other autoimmune diseases, pregnancy or lactation were excluded. Diagnoses were based on clinical symptoms, serum thyroxine and TRAb, thyroid ultrasound and orbital computed tomography. Ficoll-Paque density gradient centrifugation was used to isolate PBMCs from 9.5 to 10 ml of fresh peripheral blood. Total RNA was extracted using Trizol reagent, and RNA quality was assessed on an Agilent 2100 Bioanalyzer.

Recombination linked TRBV5-1 to TRBJ1-2; 8 bases in the middle match TRBD1. Sample: blood. This clonotype originated in a man aged 50-59 years with Graves' hyperthyroidism. CDR3 protein: CASSWGGQGDGYTF. The DNA sequence is given as TGCGCCAGCAGCTGGGGCGGACAGGGCGACGGCTACACCTTC.